This T cell receptor (beta chain) is drawn from a study of T cells in Graves' hyperthyroidism and ophthalmopathy. This clonotype was picked up many times. TCR beta CDR3 region amplification was performed from RNA transcripts. An initial round of RT-PCR targeting the TCR CDR3 relied on the HTBI primer set. TCRdb independently ran MiXCR on the multiplex PCR reads; one entry per CDR3 protein. The profile shows about 540,000 distinct CDR3 sequences, more than 45% of them singletons. The CDR3 consists of 18 residues. With 0 bases removed from V and 6 bases from J, the gap between germline ends came to 21 bases. Germline CDR1 MGHRA, CDR2 YSYEKL.

The chain recombines TRBV4-1 with TRBJ1-5; D is uncertain. The TCR originated in a woman aged 18-30 years with Graves' hyperthyroidism. Sequencing was carried out using peripheral blood or thyroid tissue (not recorded which). The CDR3 spells CASSQEVVRTAATQPQHF. CDR3 bases: TGCGCCAGCAGCCAAGAAGTAGTTCGGACCGCGGCTACTCAGCCCCAGCATTTT.